A single sample is the source of the 4 T cell receptor beta chains below, sequenced in a study of shared clonotypes between healthy human individuals. The protocol was immunoSEQ multiplex PCR, while the TCRdb copy is restricted to in-frame clones and leaves out a portion. The sample yields over 2 million clones, 85% to 95% seen once. Sequencing input: naive CD4+ T cells sorted from blood. Subset indicated: CD45RA+ positively selected. The receptors here all came from a man between 18 and 29 years old in good health.

The rearrangement joins TRBV9 to TRBJ2-7, with D uncertain. Trimming took off 0 bases at V and 9 bases at J, with 13 bases between the two ends. Germline assignment: CDR1 SGDLS and CDR2 YYNGEE. There are 13 residues in the CDR3. This chain's CDR3 is CASSVDMKTGQYF. Written as DNA, the CDR3 is TGTGCCAGCAGCGTAGATATGAAGACGGGGCAGTACTTC.

This chain uses TRBV11-2 with TRBJ2-5, with D tentatively TRBD1 (6 bases). The V end lost 5 bases, the J end lost 5 bases, and 12 bases lay between the germline ends. The CDR3 is made up of 13 amino acids. Germline values: CDR1 SGHAT, CDR2 FQNNGV. Here the CDR3 reads CASSTQGPETQYF. In nucleotides, the CDR3 is TGTGCCAGCAGCACACAGGGTCCGGAGACCCAGTACTTC. The whole variable domain, filled in from reference TRBV11-2 and TRBJ2-5, reads EAGVAQSPRYKIIEKRQSVAFWCNPISGHATLYWYQQILGQGPKLLIQFQNNGVVDDSQLPKDRFSAERLKGVDSTLKIQPAKLEDSAVYLCASSTQGPETQYFGPGTRLLVL.

The chain carries TRBV5-1 and TRBJ1-1; possibly TRBD1 for D (6 bases). Trimming left V 4 bases short and J 6 bases short, with 22 bases between. The CDR3 has 16 amino acids. CDR1 is SGHRS, CDR2 YFSETQ, per germline. The CDR3 region is CASSPARDTSRAEAFF. The CDR3 DNA is TGCGCCAGCAGCCCGGCCCGGGACACTTCCCGGGCTGAAGCTTTCTTT.

This clone was picked up a small number of times. The chain combines TRBV7-2 with TRBJ1-5; 8 nucleotides line up with TRBD1. Germline lookup yields CDR1 SGHTA and CDR2 FQGNSA. With 0 bases clipped from V and 7 bases from J, the junction kept 5 bases outside the gene matches. The CDR3 runs to 15 residues. CDR3: CASSLARGRQQPQHF. In DNA form, the CDR3 reads TGTGCCAGCAGCTTAGCCAGGGGGCGTCAACAGCCCCAGCATTTT.